One and the same sample provided the 5 T cell receptor beta chains below, sequenced in a study of blood T cell repertoires in COVID-19. Measured with immunoSEQ multiplex PCR; TCRdb has only the in-frame clones, and not every one. Counted here are about 210,000 clones, around 89% occurring once; the ten biggest clones make up about 1.3%. The specimen sequenced was PBMCs or T cells enriched from blood (not recorded which). The source is a man aged 25 to 40 who had recovered from COVID-19.

The chain joins TRBV3-1 (or the pseudogene TRBV3-2) to TRBJ1-6; the D is unclear. This CDR3 is built from 16 residues. The V gene's germline CDR1 is LGHDT and CDR2 YNNKEL (reference sequence). Trimming pared 1 base from V and 7 bases from J, leaving 14 bases between. CDR3 protein: CASSQGARSPNSPLHF. As DNA, the CDR3 is TGTGCCAGCAGCCAAGGAGCGCGGAGCCCGAATTCACCCCTCCACTTT.

The genes are TRBV2 and TRBJ2-1; 10 bases align to TRBD2. With 6 bases clipped from V and 3 bases from J, the junction kept 8 bases outside the gene matches. The CDR3 length is 16 residues. Germline V gene data show CDR1 as SNHLY and CDR2 as FYNNEI. The CDR3 DNA is TGTGCCAGCAGATTATTAGCGGGGGGCCGCTACAATGAGCAGTTCTTC. Translation: CASRLLAGGRYNEQFF.

The chain links TRBV10-3 to TRBJ1-1; D gene uncertain. V lost 7 bases to trimming and J lost 1 base, with 13 bases between them. Germline CDR1 and CDR2: ENHRY and SYGVKD. The length of the CDR3 is 14 residues. CDR3 DNA: TGTGCCATCAATGCGGGCAGAACGAACACTGAAGCTTTCTTT. It is translated as CAINAGRTNTEAFF.

This chain uses TRBV27 with TRBJ2-7; TRBD1 matches at 11 bases. With V trimmed by 3 bases and J by 4 bases, 5 bases remained unmatched. Germline CDR1 and CDR2: MNHEY and SMNVEV (reference sequence). The CDR3 extends over 15 amino acids. The CDR3 coding sequence is TGTGCCAGCAGTTTGCGGACAGGGGGCTTTTACGAGCAGTACTTC. Amino acids: CASSLRTGGFYEQYF.

The chain uses TRBV3-1 (or the pseudogene TRBV3-2) and TRBJ1-3; D not resolved. The V end was cut by 1 base, the J end by 4 bases, with 11 bases between. The CDR3 is made up of 15 amino acids. Germline assignment: CDR1 LGHDT and CDR2 YNNKEL (reference sequence). CDR3 DNA sequence: TGTGCCAGCAGCCAAGGTAGAGGGCAAGGAAACACCATATATTTT. Its protein product is CASSQGRGQGNTIYF.